This T cell receptor beta chain was recorded in a study of T cell repertoires in cytomegalovirus infection (dated by TCRdb to between 2018 and 2021). For context, the study as a whole: Donor HLA type was relevant to the analysis, as public TCR beta signatures indicated carriage of CMV infection together with the matching HLA type. Here is what the overall study found, with its caveats: In both this cohort and an independent roughly 400-donor cohort, the cumulative frequency of public TCR beta family members distinguished carriers of CMV infection plus the relevant HLA type. The ex vivo response was dominated by HLA-C-restricted CMV-specific TCR beta clonotypes, and the single most frequent clonotype in two of eight donors was supplied by these HLA-C-restricted clonotypes.

Relative to germline, V is 1 base shorter and J is 6 bases shorter, with 16 bases between their ends. CDR1 SGHTA and CDR2 FQGNSA were looked up in the germline V gene. CDR3 length: 15 amino acids, cysteine to phenylalanine. The kept DNA is CDR3 alone, 45 bases in frame from the first base. This clonotype has more than one count but fewer than ten. Its antigen specificity is not known. No much larger clone is present one base from it, and per-base qualities are unavailable. Sequenced on an Illumina HiSeq 1500. Using fastp trimming at Q25 and MiXCR clonotype assembly, TCRdb reanalyzed the public sequencing data and kept in-frame beta chains. Records with the same CDR3 protein are collapsed into one entry carrying the most frequent genes and DNA. The sample records about 180,000 distinct CDR3 sequences, 15% to 20% of which are singletons. The ten largest account for 20% to 25% of the sample.

The clonotype comes from a human donor in good health (CMV status not recorded). Some clones in this sample may be carry-over from other donors' samples. Sequenced sample: CD8+ T cells from PBMCs. Recombination joined TRBV7-2 with TRBJ2-7, with TRBD1 perhaps the D gene, on 6 matching bases. The CDR3 protein sequence reads: CASSLGQGISLEQYF. In nucleotide form, the sequence is TGTGCCAGCAGCTTAGGGCAGGGGATCAGCCTCGAGCAGTACTTC.